This T cell receptor (beta chain) is from a study of blood T cell repertoires in COVID-19. The junction had 7 bases not matched to a gene; V was cut back by 0 bases and J by 8 bases. This CDR3 comprises 16 residues. Per germline, CDR1 SGHNT and CDR2 YYREEE (reference sequence). TCRdb keeps only in-frame clones here, not all; method: immunoSEQ multiplex PCR. The sample includes under 200,000 clones, roughly 90% seen only once; the top ten take less than 8.5%. Sequencing was performed on PBMCs or T cells enriched from blood (not recorded which). This sequence originates from a woman between 45 and 65 years old who had recovered from COVID-19. The rearrangement joins TRBV5-4 to TRBJ1-6, with TRBD1 matching 8 bases. The DNA of the CDR3 is TGTGCCAGCAGCTTGGCAGGGGGCTCATCTCATTCACCCCTCCACTTT. The encoded protein is CASSLAGGSSHSPLHF.